These 32 T cell receptor beta chains share one sample of origin, sequenced in a study of blood T cell repertoires in COVID-19. Clones were read by immunoSEQ multiplex PCR, and TCRdb kept only the in-frame ones, dropping some. The table includes 95,000 to 120,000 clones, approximately 83% detected once. Sequenced material: peripheral blood. These TCRs come from a woman in her 70s with acute or convalescent COVID-19.

CDR3 protein: CASSRIGQGENTIYF. CDR3 nucleotides: TGTGCCAGTAGTCGAATAGGACAGGGTGAAAACACCATATATTTT. The rearrangement joins TRBV19 to TRBJ1-3; 8 bases fit TRBD1. The CDR3 covers 15 residues. The V segment lost 5 bases and the J segment 6 bases; nucleotides outside the gene matches: 9. Germline assignment: CDR1 LNHDA and CDR2 SQIVND (reference sequence).

The J gene is TRBJ2-1, the V gene TRBV5-1, with 8 nucleotides matching TRBD2. There are 16 residues in the CDR3. Losses at the gene ends were 0 bases for V and 3 bases for J; bases not matched to a gene: 5. CDR1 and CDR2 from the germline V gene are SGHRS and YFSETQ. CDR3 in DNA: TGCGCCAGCAGCTTGGAGGGAGCGGGAGTCTACAATGAGCAGTTCTTC. Translation: CASSLEGAGVYNEQFF.

The chain combines TRBV5-4 with TRBJ2-5; D unresolved. Trimming took 4 bases from V and 1 from J, leaving 8 bases between them. The CDR3 spans 13 residues. Per germline, CDR1 SGHNT and CDR2 YYREEE (reference sequence). The CDR3 loop reads CASSGPLQETQYF. DNA for the CDR3: TGTGCCAGCAGCGGGCCGCTCCAAGAGACCCAGTACTTC.

The rearrangement uses TRBV2 and TRBJ2-5; 7 nucleotides align to TRBD2. Unmatched junction bases numbered 10, after V lost 7 bases and J lost 2 bases. The CDR3 extends over 15 amino acids. Germline assignment: CDR1 SNHLY and CDR2 FYNNEI. The CDR3 reads CASTEGGFWQETQYF. In DNA, the CDR3 is TGTGCCAGCACTGAGGGAGGGTTTTGGCAAGAGACCCAGTACTTC.

This chain's CDR3 is CASSSAPGQLRDTQYF. The CDR3 bases are TGTGCCAGCAGTTCCGCCCCGGGACAGCTAAGGGATACGCAGTATTTT. This chain joins TRBV6-5 and TRBJ2-3; 7 nucleotides agree with TRBD1. J gave up 6 bases and V 4 bases, and 13 bases lay outside the gene matches. This CDR3 spans 16 amino acids. Germline assignment: CDR1 MNHEY and CDR2 SVGAGI.

The gene calls are TRBV18 and TRBJ2-5; a weak D match, TRBD1 (6 bases). The germline gives CDR1 KGHSH, CDR2 LQKENI. With 3 bases removed from V and 4 bases from J, the gap between germline ends came to 9 bases. CDR3 length: 13 residues. This CDR3 is CASSPHRAETQYF. The CDR3 bases are TGTGCCAGCTCACCGCACAGGGCAGAGACCCAGTACTTC.

The genes are TRBV4-2 and TRBJ2-1; unclear D gene. The length of the CDR3 is 14 residues. Trimming left V 4 bases short and J 6 bases short, with 13 bases between. In germline, CDR1 is LGHNA, CDR2 YNFKEQ. The CDR3 DNA is TGTGCCAGCAGCCCCGTTGCGGCGCTCAATGAGCAGTTCTTC. Its protein product is CASSPVAALNEQFF.

The gene calls are TRBV29-1 and TRBJ1-2; 7 positions match TRBD1. The germline CDR1 and CDR2 sequences are SQVTM and ANQGSEA. With 5 bases clipped from V and 5 bases from J, the junction kept 5 bases outside the gene matches. This CDR3 region has 12 residues. CDR3 bases: TGCAGCGTTACCAGGGGGGTATATGGCTACACCTTC. Encoded protein: CSVTRGVYGYTF. The variable domain in full, with the rest retrieved from reference TRBV29-1 and TRBJ1-2, is SAVISQKPSRDICQRGTSLTIQCQVDSQVTMMFWYRQQPGQSLTLIATANQGSEATYESGFVIDKFPISRPNLTFSTLTVSNMSPEDSSIYLCSVTRGVYGYTFGSGTRLTVV.

The sample holds one count of this clone. V usage is TRBV25-1 and J usage is TRBJ2-2; 8 bases match TRBD1. The CDR3 covers 17 residues. Trimming at V came to 1 base and at J to 4 bases, leaving 8 bases not matched to a gene. Germline lookup yields CDR1 MGHDK and CDR2 SYGVNS. CDR3 in amino acids: CASSESERTGSTGELFF. CDR3 sequence (DNA): TGTGCCAGCAGTGAATCGGAGAGGACAGGGTCCACCGGGGAGCTGTTTTTT. Full variable domain (remainder filled in from reference TRBV25-1 and TRBJ2-2): EADIYQTPRYLVIGTGKKITLECSQTMGHDKMYWYQQDPGMELHLIHYSYGVNSTEKGDLSSESTVSRIRTEHFPLTLESARPSHTSQYLCASSESERTGSTGELFFGEGSRLTVL.

Points on this clone: The sample has other DNA sequences that encode this CDR3 too. The V gene is TRBV9, the J gene TRBJ2-2, with TRBD2 as a possible D gene (6 bases). Germline V gives CDR1 SGDLS, CDR2 YYNGEE. Trimming stripped 0 bases from V and 4 bases from J, with 7 bases between. This CDR3 comprises 14 residues. CDR3 DNA: TGTGCCAGCAGCGTAGGGAGGGTCACCGGGGAGCTGTTTTTT. Encoded protein: CASSVGRVTGELFF.

Comment on this clone: One end of the junction does not line up with germline, which may come from a read error. V usage is TRBV5-1 and J usage is TRBJ2-6, with D hard to call. Germline loops: CDR1 SGHRS, CDR2 YFSETQ. The CDR3 spans 16 residues. The CDR3 nucleotides are TGCGCCAGCAGCTTGGCTCCGACATCTGGTGCCAACGTCCTGACTTTC. Its translation is CASSLAPTSGANVLTF.

The chain links TRBV19 to TRBJ1-2; D remains unclear. CDR3 size: 14 residues. Trimming cost V 5 bases and J 7 bases, with 17 bases left between them. Germline V lookup: CDR1 LNHDA, CDR2 SQIVND (reference sequence). CDR3 in DNA: TGTGCCAGTAGTCCGGGTGACTCTATGGGTGGCTACACCTTC. Its protein product is CASSPGDSMGGYTF.

The chain couples TRBV9 to TRBJ2-1, with 11 positions matching TRBD2. The CDR3 is made up of 16 amino acids. Germline CDR1 SGDLS, CDR2 YYNGEE. V gave up 2 bases and J gave up 6 bases; unmatched junction bases: 7. The CDR3 reads CASSVLAGGPVNEQFF. For the CDR3, the DNA is TGTGCCAGCAGCGTTTTAGCGGGGGGGCCGGTCAATGAGCAGTTCTTC.

The chain recombines TRBV6-2 or TRBV6-3 with TRBJ1-2; 8 bases align to TRBD1. Per the germline V gene, CDR1 is MNHEY and CDR2 is SVGEGT. With V trimmed by 2 bases and J by 7 bases, 9 bases remained unmatched. CDR3 length: 15 residues. The CDR3 is CASSYRWTGWSGYTF. The CDR3 nucleotides are TGTGCCAGCAGTTACCGCTGGACAGGGTGGAGTGGCTACACCTTC.

The chain couples TRBV18 to TRBJ1-5, with a possible D match to TRBD1 (5 bases). Germline values: CDR1 KGHSH, CDR2 LQKENI. The CDR3 totals 13 residues. Trimming took 3 bases from V and 5 from J, leaving 8 bases between them. The CDR3 sequence: CASSPGGDQPQHF. DNA of the CDR3: TGTGCCAGCTCACCCGGAGGGGATCAGCCCCAGCATTTT.

V is TRBV5-1 and J is TRBJ1-4; tentative D call: TRBD1 (6 bases). V was cut by 3 bases and J by 4 bases, with 7 bases left in between. This CDR3 is 13 amino acids long. Germline values: CDR1 SGHRS, CDR2 YFSETQ. The CDR3 nucleotides are TGCGCCAGCAGCTCACAGGGTAATGAAAAACTGTTTTTT. Translation gives CASSSQGNEKLFF. Looking up the rest from reference TRBV5-1 and TRBJ1-4 gives the full variable domain: KAGVTQTPRYLIKTRGQQVTLSCSPISGHRSVSWYQQTPGQGLQFLFEYFSETQRNKGNFPGRFSGRQFSNSRSEMNVSTLELGDSALYLCASSSQGNEKLFFGSGTQLSVL.

The chain recombines TRBV5-1 with TRBJ2-3; 8 nucleotides match TRBD2. The V gene end was trimmed by 1 base and the J gene end by 3 bases; junction bases not matched to a gene: 4. Per germline, CDR1 SGHRS and CDR2 YFSETQ. The CDR3 is made up of 15 amino acids. The CDR3 protein is CASSLFGGGTDTQYF. In DNA, the CDR3 is TGCGCCAGCAGCTTGTTCGGCGGGGGGACAGATACGCAGTATTTT.

About this clone: One end of the junction fails to match germline, which may point to a read error. V and J are TRBV5-1 and TRBJ2-1; 9 bases match TRBD1. CDR3 length equals 15 residues. Germline CDR1 and CDR2: SGHRS and YFSETQ. CDR3 bases: TGCGCCAGCAGTTTGGGGACAGGGTACTACAATGAGCAGTTCTTC. Encoded protein: CASSLGTGYYNEQFF.

CDR3 protein: CASSAGQGYNSPLHF. The DNA of the CDR3 is TGTGCCAGCAGTGCAGGCCAGGGTTATAATTCACCCCTCCACTTT. This chain joins TRBV28 and TRBJ1-6, with D possibly TRBD1 on 5 matching bases. V lost 5 bases and J lost 4, with 12 bases in between. Germline CDR1 and CDR2: MDHEN and SYDVKM. The CDR3 is made up of 15 amino acids.

This chain uses TRBV27 with TRBJ2-5, with a weak D call TRBD1 (6 bases). From germline, CDR1 is MNHEY and CDR2 SMNVEV (reference sequence). The CDR3 loop spans 11 amino acids. Trimming removed 3 bases from V and 10 bases from J, with 9 bases in between. CDR3 in amino acids: CASSLRGIQYF. Here the CDR3 DNA reads TGTGCCAGCAGTTTGAGGGGGATCCAGTACTTC.

The J gene is TRBJ2-7, the V gene TRBV6-5; 10 bases fit TRBD2. This CDR3 has 13 amino acids. In germline, CDR1 is MNHEY, CDR2 SVGAGI. V shed 7 bases, J shed 3 bases, and the junction held 3 bases outside the gene matches. CDR3 amino acids: CASTVAGGYEQYF. CDR3 in DNA: TGTGCCAGCACCGTAGCGGGAGGCTACGAGCAGTACTTC.

In the case of this clone: The same CDR3 can be traced to other DNA sequences in this sample. V and J are TRBV3-1 (or the pseudogene TRBV3-2) and TRBJ2-7; the D gene is possibly TRBD2 (6 bases). The V gene's germline CDR1 is LGHDT and CDR2 YNNKEL (reference sequence). The CDR3 covers 13 residues. Trimming took 5 bases from V and 4 from J, leaving 12 bases between them. For the CDR3, the DNA is TGTGCCAGCAGCTCACGGGGGACTTACGAGCAGTACTTC. As protein: CASSSRGTYEQYF.

This rearrangement joins TRBV7-9 to TRBJ1-5, with D possibly being TRBD1 (5 bases). Germline CDR1 SEHNR, CDR2 FQNEAQ (reference sequence). Trimming took 5 bases from V and 7 from J, leaving 15 bases between them. This CDR3 is built from 14 residues. CDR3 coding DNA: TGTGCCAGCAGCCCGGGGGGTGCGGGACAGCCCCAGCATTTT. It encodes CASSPGGAGQPQHF.

This clone has a handful of counts. This sequence joins TRBV28 and TRBJ2-1, with a tentative D call TRBD2 (6 bases). CDR1 is MDHEN and CDR2 is SYDVKM in the germline V gene. Trimming stripped 6 bases from V and 0 bases from J, with 15 bases between. There are 16 residues in the CDR3. This CDR3 is CASRPIRSGSYNEQFF. In nucleotides, the CDR3 is TGTGCCAGCAGGCCAATCCGTAGCGGCTCCTACAATGAGCAGTTCTTC.

The V and J genes are TRBV6-5 and TRBJ2-1; D gene ambiguous. The CDR3 sequence is 14 residues long. Trimming stripped 0 bases from V and 5 bases from J, with 8 bases between. Germline-derived CDR1 and CDR2 are MNHEY and SVGAGI. CDR3: CASSYSSANNEQFF. The CDR3 DNA sequence: TGTGCCAGCAGTTACTCGAGCGCTAACAATGAGCAGTTCTTC.

The V gene is TRBV5-1, the J gene TRBJ2-1; tentatively, D is TRBD2 (7 bases). The CDR3 totals 16 residues. From germline, CDR1 is SGHRS and CDR2 YFSETQ. The V end lost 0 bases, the J end lost 6 bases, and 16 bases lay between the germline ends. DNA of the CDR3: TGCGCCAGCAGCTTGGAGGTCCAGGGGAGGGGCAATGAGCAGTTCTTC. Translation: CASSLEVQGRGNEQFF. Looking up the rest from reference TRBV5-1 and TRBJ2-1 gives the full variable domain: KAGVTQTPRYLIKTRGQQVTLSCSPISGHRSVSWYQQTPGQGLQFLFEYFSETQRNKGNFPGRFSGRQFSNSRSEMNVSTLELGDSALYLCASSLEVQGRGNEQFFGPGTRLTVL.

The chain uses TRBV5-1 and TRBJ2-7, with TRBD1 matching over 9 bases. The germline V gene encodes CDR1 SGHRS and CDR2 YFSETQ. The CDR3 totals 14 residues. Trimming cost V 4 bases and J 6 bases; bases outside gene matches: 8. CDR3 amino acids: CASSPGTGNGEQYF. The CDR3 coding sequence is TGCGCCAGCAGCCCAGGGACAGGGAACGGCGAGCAGTACTTC.

The chain recombines TRBV28 with TRBJ2-7, with 8 bases aligning to TRBD2. V lost 7 bases to trimming and J lost 2 bases; unmatched junction nucleotides: 7. Germline loops: CDR1 MDHEN, CDR2 SYDVKM. CDR3 length equals 14 residues. CDR3 bases: TGTGCCAGCACCGGGGGGGGGCGCACCTACGAGCAGTACGTC. This gives the protein CASTGGGRTYEQYV.

This clone has just a few counts. This chain links TRBV5-5 with TRBJ2-1; 8 bases line up with TRBD2. Trimming at V came to 0 bases and at J to 6 bases, leaving 8 bases not matched to a gene. Per the germline V gene, CDR1 is SGHKS and CDR2 is YYEKEE (reference sequence). The CDR3 covers 16 residues. CDR3 in DNA: TGTGCCAGCAGCTTGGTGGTGACGGCGGGGGGCAATGAGCAGTTCTTC. It specifies CASSLVVTAGGNEQFF.

The chain joins TRBV7-5 to TRBJ2-5; the table's D call, TRBD1, has no DNA check behind it. TRBV7-5 corresponds to a pseudogene. The CDR3 runs 15 residues. DNA for the CDR3: TGTGCCAGACGGCTGGGCCCTAGGGACAGCGAGACCCAGTACTTC. It specifies CARRLGPRDSETQYF.

The chain's CDR3 is CASSLLSGRAGELFF. The CDR3, as DNA: TGTGCCAGCAGTTTACTTTCCGGGAGAGCCGGGGAGCTGTTTTTT. The V call is TRBV28, the J call TRBJ2-2, with D possibly matching TRBD2 (6 bases). Trimming removed 2 bases at V and 6 bases at J, with 13 bases between. Germline V gene sequence: CDR1 MDHEN, CDR2 SYDVKM. There are 15 residues in the CDR3.

The J gene is TRBJ2-2, the V gene TRBV18; D uncertain. Germline-derived CDR1 and CDR2 are KGHSH and LQKENI. V was pared by 2 bases and J by 3 bases, with 4 bases between. This CDR3 has 13 amino acids. CDR3 sequence: CASSPGDTGELFF. DNA of the CDR3: TGTGCCAGCTCACCAGGAGACACCGGGGAGCTGTTTTTT. The full variable domain, rest sourced from reference TRBV18 and TRBJ2-2, is NAGVMQNPRHLVRRRGQEARLRCSPMKGHSHVYWYRQLPEEGLKFMVYLQKENIIDESGMPKERFSAEFPKEGPSILRIQQVVRGDSAAYFCASSPGDTGELFFGEGSRLTVL.